The 7 T cell receptor beta chains in this list originate from one sample, sequenced in a study of PD-1 blockade in mismatch repair-deficient tumors. TCRdb keeps only in-frame clones here, not all; method: immunoSEQ multiplex PCR. The sample comprises 100,000 or so clones, under 90% of which are singletons, and 6.3% rests with the top ten. The material sequenced was peripheral blood, taken roughly eight months after starting pembrolizumab. The source of these receptors is an adult with mismatch repair-deficient cancer.

The sample holds a few counts of this clone. This sequence joins TRBV30 and TRBJ1-3; D remains ambiguous. CDR1 and CDR2 (germline): GTSNPN, SVGIG (reference sequence). Trimming cost V 2 bases and J 2 bases, with 7 bases left between them. The length of the CDR3 is 13 residues. The CDR3 protein is CAWSPHAGNTIYF. CDR3 bases: TGTGCCTGGAGTCCCCACGCTGGAAACACCATATATTTT.

This clone has just a few counts. This chain links TRBV10-3 with TRBJ1-2, with 7 bases matching TRBD1. The CDR3 consists of 12 residues. V was pared by 8 bases and J by 8 bases, with 8 bases of the junction left unmatched. In germline, CDR1 is ENHRY, CDR2 SYGVKD. DNA of the CDR3: TGTGCCATCGGGGACAGAAGGTACGGCTACACCTTC. This sequence encodes CAIGDRRYGYTF.

This clone turned up a few times. The chain carries TRBV2 and TRBJ1-2; D gene ambiguous. Germline loops: CDR1 SNHLY, CDR2 FYNNEI. The CDR3 contains 11 residues. The V and J ends lost 8 bases and 2 bases respectively, with 6 bases between them. The CDR3 loop reads CASVENYGYTF. In nucleotides, the CDR3 is TGTGCCAGCGTAGAGAACTATGGCTACACCTTC.

Only one count was recorded for this clone. V gene TRBV7-9 combines with J gene TRBJ2-1, with D uncertain. The CDR3 is 12 residues long. Germline loops: CDR1 SEHNR, CDR2 FQNEAQ (reference sequence). Trimming pared 2 bases from V and 6 bases from J, leaving 5 bases between. Here the CDR3 reads CASSLTGNEQFF. CDR3 DNA: TGTGCCAGCAGCTTAACCGGCAATGAGCAGTTCTTC.

This chain links TRBV6-6 with TRBJ1-2; D unclear. The CDR3 contains 14 residues. V lost 2 bases, J lost 8 bases, and 15 bases lay in between. Germline V gene data show CDR1 as MNHNY and CDR2 as SVGAGI (reference sequence). CDR3 region: CASSYVATKEGYTF. DNA of the CDR3: TGTGCCAGCAGTTACGTGGCAACAAAGGAAGGCTACACCTTC.

The gene calls are TRBV6-6 and TRBJ2-1; 9 bases fit TRBD1. With V trimmed by 7 bases and J by 5 bases, 9 bases remained unmatched. The CDR3 runs to 15 residues. Germline V gives CDR1 MNHNY, CDR2 SVGAGI (reference sequence). The CDR3 region is CASKITGGGNNEQFF. CDR3 coding DNA: TGTGCCAGCAAGATAACAGGGGGCGGGAACAATGAGCAGTTCTTC.

The rearrangement joins TRBV9 to TRBJ2-3; 8 positions agree with TRBD2. The CDR3 length is 13 residues. The germline gives CDR1 SGDLS, CDR2 YYNGEE. Unmatched junction bases numbered 0, after V lost 0 bases and J lost 6 bases. The CDR3 spells CASSVAGGDTQYF. The CDR3 nucleotides are TGTGCCAGCAGCGTAGCGGGGGGGGATACGCAGTATTTT.